This is a list of T cell receptor beta chains from one sample in a study of cytomegalovirus exposure and HLA in healthy donors. Only in-frame clones appear in the TCRdb table, and some are missing; sequencing was by immunoSEQ multiplex PCR. The sample includes approximately 120,000 clones, 77% of them seen just once. The specimen sequenced was PBMCs. The receptors were gathered from a woman aged 35 to 49 in good health and CMV-seropositive. The CDR3 runs from the conserved cysteine through the conserved F or W. A D gene is named only where the DNA matches it firmly. Some rows have no size entry. The others give once, few or many, or a class for an expanded clone.

D gene: NA
J gene: TRBJ1-2
V gene: TRBV7-3
clone size: NA
CDR3 protein: CASSLGRNYGYTF
CDR3 DNA: TGTGCCAGCAGCTTAGGCAGAAACTATGGCTACACCTTC

D gene: TRBD1
J gene: TRBJ1-2
V gene: TRBV2
clone size: NA
CDR3 protein: CASRFTGGKGGYTF
CDR3 DNA: TGTGCCAGCAGATTTACAGGGGGCAAGGGTGGCTACACCTTC

D gene: TRBD1
J gene: TRBJ2-7
V gene: TRBV27
clone size: once
CDR3 protein: CASSPFRDRVYEQYF
CDR3 DNA: TGTGCCAGCAGTCCCTTCCGGGACAGGGTCTACGAGCAGTACTTC

D gene: TRBD2
J gene: TRBJ2-5
V gene: TRBV9
clone size: NA
CDR3 protein: CASSSRASGSEKTQYF
CDR3 DNA: TGTGCCAGCAGCTCCCGGGCTAGCGGGAGTGAAAAGACCCAGTACTTC

D gene: NA
J gene: TRBJ1-5
V gene: TRBV9
clone size: NA
CDR3 protein: CASSVGQDGQPQHF
CDR3 DNA: TGTGCCAGCAGCGTAGGACAGGACGGTCAGCCCCAGCATTTT

D gene: TRBD2
J gene: TRBJ2-7
V gene: TRBV27
clone size: NA
CDR3 protein: CASSPVGAGALYEQYF
CDR3 DNA: TGTGCCAGCAGCCCCGTTGGGGCGGGAGCACTCTACGAGCAGTACTTC

D gene: NA
J gene: TRBJ2-7
V gene: TRBV2
clone size: few
CDR3 protein: CASGRWAGTYEQYF
CDR3 DNA: TGTGCCAGTGGGAGATGGGCTGGTACCTACGAGCAGTACTTC

D gene: NA
J gene: TRBJ1-1
V gene: TRBV30
clone size: once
CDR3 protein: CAWSTRGEKAFF
CDR3 DNA: TGTGCCTGGAGTACCAGGGGCGAGAAAGCTTTCTTT

D gene: TRBD2
J gene: TRBJ2-2
V gene: TRBV9
clone size: NA
CDR3 protein: CASSVEAARGAGELFF
CDR3 DNA: TGTGCCAGCAGCGTAGAAGCGGCCCGGGGGGCCGGGGAGCTGTTTTTT

D gene: TRBD2
J gene: TRBJ2-7
V gene: TRBV7-8
clone size: once
CDR3 protein: CASSRLGRTTILAEPYEQYF
CDR3 DNA: TGTGCCAGCAGCCGACTCGGACGCACGACCATTCTAGCGGAACCCTACGAGCAGTACTTC

D gene: TRBD1
J gene: TRBJ1-4
V gene: TRBV10-3
clone size: NA
CDR3 protein: CAISESTGANEKLFF
CDR3 DNA: TGTGCCATCAGTGAGTCAACAGGGGCTAATGAAAAACTGTTTTTT

D gene: TRBD2
J gene: TRBJ2-1
V gene: TRBV27
clone size: NA
CDR3 protein: CASSSSPAGVSNEQFF
CDR3 DNA: TGTGCCAGCAGTTCTAGTCCAGCGGGAGTGTCAAATGAGCAGTTCTTC

D gene: TRBD1
J gene: TRBJ2-7
V gene: TRBV27
clone size: NA
CDR3 protein: CASRRQGATYEQYF
CDR3 DNA: TGTGCCAGCAGGAGACAGGGGGCGACCTACGAGCAGTACTTC

D gene: TRBD1
J gene: TRBJ1-2
V gene: TRBV28
clone size: NA
CDR3 protein: CASSFSDRVWGYTF
CDR3 DNA: TGTGCCAGCAGTTTTTCGGACAGGGTGTGGGGCTACACCTTC

D gene: NA
J gene: TRBJ2-2
V gene: TRBV19
clone size: few
CDR3 protein: CASSRQGTGELFF
CDR3 DNA: TGTGCCAGTAGTCGCCAGGGTACCGGGGAGCTGTTTTTT

D gene: NA
J gene: TRBJ2-5
V gene: TRBV11-2
clone size: NA
CDR3 protein: CASALERRETQYF
CDR3 DNA: TGTGCCAGCGCATTGGAGCGCAGAGAGACCCAGTACTTC

D gene: NA
J gene: TRBJ2-3
V gene: TRBV28
clone size: NA
CDR3 protein: CASSLGGSTDTQYF
CDR3 DNA: TGTGCCAGCAGTTTAGGCGGGAGCACAGATACGCAGTATTTT

D gene: NA
J gene: TRBJ1-2
V gene: TRBV7-9
clone size: NA
CDR3 protein: CASSLAELRQDF
CDR3 DNA: TGTGCCAGCAGCTTAGCCGAATTAAGACAGGACTTC

D gene: NA
J gene: TRBJ1-5
V gene: TRBV7-8
clone size: NA
CDR3 protein: CASSLESRAGQPQHF
CDR3 DNA: TGTGCCAGCAGCTTAGAGTCCAGGGCAGGTCAGCCCCAGCATTTT

D gene: TRBD1
J gene: TRBJ1-2
V gene: TRBV2
clone size: NA
CDR3 protein: CASSVPGQGDYGYTF
CDR3 DNA: TGTGCCAGCAGTGTACCGGGACAGGGGGACTATGGCTACACCTTC

D gene: NA
J gene: TRBJ2-2
V gene: TRBV5-4
clone size: NA
CDR3 protein: CASSLTGDRAGELFF
CDR3 DNA: TGTGCCAGCAGCTTGACGGGAGACCGGGCCGGGGAGCTGTTTTTT